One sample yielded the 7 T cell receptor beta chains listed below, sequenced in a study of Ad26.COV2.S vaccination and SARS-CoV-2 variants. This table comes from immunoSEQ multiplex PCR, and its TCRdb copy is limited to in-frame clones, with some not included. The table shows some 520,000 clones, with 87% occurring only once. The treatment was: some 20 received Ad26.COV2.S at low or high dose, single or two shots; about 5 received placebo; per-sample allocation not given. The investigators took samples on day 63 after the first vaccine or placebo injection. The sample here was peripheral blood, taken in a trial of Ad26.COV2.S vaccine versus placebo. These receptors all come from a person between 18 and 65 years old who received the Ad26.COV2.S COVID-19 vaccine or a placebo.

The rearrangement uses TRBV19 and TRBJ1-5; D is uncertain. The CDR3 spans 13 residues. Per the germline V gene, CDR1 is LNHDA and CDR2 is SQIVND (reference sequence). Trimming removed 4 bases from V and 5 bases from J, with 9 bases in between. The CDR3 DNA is TGTGCCAGTAGTAAGACAACCTATCAGCCCCAGCATTTT. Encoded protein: CASSKTTYQPQHF.

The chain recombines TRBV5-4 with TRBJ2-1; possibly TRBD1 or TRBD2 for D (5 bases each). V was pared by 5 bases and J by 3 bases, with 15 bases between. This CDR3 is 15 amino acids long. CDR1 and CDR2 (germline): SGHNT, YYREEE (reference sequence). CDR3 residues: CASRLPGPHYNEQFF. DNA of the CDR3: TGTGCCAGCAGGTTGCCGGGACCGCACTACAATGAGCAGTTCTTC. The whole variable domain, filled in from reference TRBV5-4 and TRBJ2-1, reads ETGVTQSPTHLIKTRGQQVTLRCSSQSGHNTVSWYQQALGQGPQFIFQYYREEENGRGNFPPRFSGLQFPNYSSELNVNALELDDSALYLCASRLPGPHYNEQFFGPGTRLTVL.

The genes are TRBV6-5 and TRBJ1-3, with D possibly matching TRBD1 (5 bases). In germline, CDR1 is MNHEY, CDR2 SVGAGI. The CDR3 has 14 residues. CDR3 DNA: TGTGCTTTTACAAGGGGCTACGCCGGAAACACCATATATTTT. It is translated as CAFTRGYAGNTIYF.

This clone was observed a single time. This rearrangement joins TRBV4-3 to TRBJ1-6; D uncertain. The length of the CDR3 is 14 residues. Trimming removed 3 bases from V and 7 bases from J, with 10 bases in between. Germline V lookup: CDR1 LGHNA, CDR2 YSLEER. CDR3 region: CASSQIAENSPLHF. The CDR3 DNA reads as TGCGCCAGCAGCCAGATAGCGGAGAATTCACCCCTCCACTTT.

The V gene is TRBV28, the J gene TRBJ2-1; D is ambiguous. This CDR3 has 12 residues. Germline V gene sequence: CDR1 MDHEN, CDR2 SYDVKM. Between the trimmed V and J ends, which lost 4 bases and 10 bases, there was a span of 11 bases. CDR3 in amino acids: CASSSPTGEQFF. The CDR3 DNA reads TGTGCCAGCAGTTCCCCTACCGGGGAGCAGTTCTTC.

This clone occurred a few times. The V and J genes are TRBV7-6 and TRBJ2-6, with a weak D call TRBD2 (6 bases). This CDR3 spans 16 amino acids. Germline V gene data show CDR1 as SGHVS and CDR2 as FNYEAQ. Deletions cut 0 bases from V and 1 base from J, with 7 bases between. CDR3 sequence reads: CASSLAAGSGANVLTF. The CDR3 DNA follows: TGTGCCAGCAGCTTAGCTGCGGGATCTGGGGCCAACGTCCTGACTTTC.

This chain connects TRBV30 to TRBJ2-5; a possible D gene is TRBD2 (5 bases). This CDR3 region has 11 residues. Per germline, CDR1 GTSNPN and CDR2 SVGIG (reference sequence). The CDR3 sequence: CAAVGVETQYF. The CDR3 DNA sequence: TGTGCAGCGGTGGGAGTAGAGACCCAGTACTTC.